The T cell receptor (beta chain) described here comes from a study of T cell responses to AZD1222 COVID-19 vaccine. Notes on this clone: Its antigen is not identified.

TCRdb's copy holds only in-frame clones and misses some; the assay was immunoSEQ multiplex PCR. Seen here are about 170,000 clones, around nine tenths observed once, and the top ten hold roughly 0.98%. Germline V lookup: CDR1 LNHDA, CDR2 SQIVND (reference sequence). V was trimmed by 3 bases and J by 2 bases, leaving 13 bases between them. There are 15 residues in the CDR3. Whole-study findings and limits: Clonal diversity may have been underestimated in mostly white British donors. Seropositivity was recorded at baseline in only 5 or 6 AZD1222 recipients.

The receptor was derived from an adult who received the AZD1222 COVID-19 vaccine. The V and J genes are TRBV19 and TRBJ1-2; weak D call: TRBD1 (5 bases). This specimen consisted of peripheral blood, obtained 28 days after the second AZD1222 dose. For the CDR3, the DNA is TGTGCCAGTAGTATCCAATTTCAGGGAAACTATGGCTACACCTTC. Its protein product is CASSIQFQGNYGYTF.